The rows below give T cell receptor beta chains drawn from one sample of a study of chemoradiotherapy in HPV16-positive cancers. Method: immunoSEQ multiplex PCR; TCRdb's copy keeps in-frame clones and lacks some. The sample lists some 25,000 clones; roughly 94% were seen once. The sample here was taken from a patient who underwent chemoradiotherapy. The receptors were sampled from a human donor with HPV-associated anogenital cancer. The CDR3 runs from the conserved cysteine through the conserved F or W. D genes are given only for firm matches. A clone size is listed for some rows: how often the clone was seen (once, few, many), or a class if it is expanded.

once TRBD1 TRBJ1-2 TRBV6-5 CASSLGQGPLGYGYTF TGTGCCAGCAGTTTAGGACAGGGACCCCTAGGGTATGGCTACACCTTC
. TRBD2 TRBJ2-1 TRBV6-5 CASSYATGTSGSRFF TGTGCCAGCAGTTACGCGACTGGGACTAGCGGGAGCCGGTTCTTC
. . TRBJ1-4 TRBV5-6 CASSSEKLFF TGTGCCAGCAGCTCCGAAAAACTGTTTTTT
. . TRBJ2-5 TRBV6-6 CASSTRVGETQYF TGTGCCAGCAGCACCAGGGTGGGGGAGACCCAGTACTTC
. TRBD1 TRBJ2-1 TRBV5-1 CASSVSTGVSYNEQFF TGCGCCAGCAGCGTATCGACAGGGGTCTCCTACAATGAGCAGTTCTTC
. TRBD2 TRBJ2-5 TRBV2 CASSVSGGLYF TGTGCCAGCAGCGTAAGCGGGGGCCTTTACTTC
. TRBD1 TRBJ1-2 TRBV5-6 CASTQGGTDYGYTF TGTGCCAGCACTCAGGGGGGGACGGACTATGGCTACACCTTC
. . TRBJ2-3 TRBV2 CASSVGGGPTDTQYF TGTGCCAGCAGTGTAGGAGGGGGACCCACAGATACGCAGTATTTT
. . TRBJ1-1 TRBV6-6 CASSYGLAEAFF TGTGCCAGCAGTTACGGGCTCGCTGAAGCTTTCTTT
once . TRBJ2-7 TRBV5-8 CASSLWEAYEQYF TGTGCCAGCAGCTTGTGGGAGGCCTACGAGCAGTACTTC
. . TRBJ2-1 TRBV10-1 CASSESIRAREQFF TGCGCCAGCAGTGAGTCGATCCGGGCTCGTGAGCAGTTCTTC
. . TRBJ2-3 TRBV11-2 CASSLNGGLGDTQYF TGTGCCAGCAGCTTAAACGGGGGCCTAGGTGATACGCAGTATTTT
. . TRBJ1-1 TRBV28 CASSNSGQSAAFF TGTGCCAGCAGTAACTCCGGACAGTCCGCGGCTTTCTTT
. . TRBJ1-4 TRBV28 CASSTTNEKLFF TGTGCCAGCAGCACGACTAATGAAAAACTGTTTTTT
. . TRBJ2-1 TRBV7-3 CASSPQGNEQFF TGTGCCAGCAGCCCCCAAGGTAATGAGCAGTTCTTC
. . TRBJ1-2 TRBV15 CATSRDEGGGGYTF TGTGCCACCAGCAGAGATGAGGGCGGGGGAGGCTACACCTTC
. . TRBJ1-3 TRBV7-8 CASSLLDSRSGNTIYF TGTGCCAGCAGCTTATTGGACAGCCGCTCTGGAAACACCATATATTTT
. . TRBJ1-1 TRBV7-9 CASSPQGGTEAFF TGTGCCAGCAGCCCTCAAGGGGGCACTGAAGCTTTCTTT
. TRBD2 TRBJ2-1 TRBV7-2 CASSLGLAGHNEQFF TGTGCCAGCAGCCTAGGCCTAGCGGGCCACAATGAGCAGTTCTTC
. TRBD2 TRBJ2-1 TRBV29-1 CSVFYGTSGGLSYNEQFF TGCAGCGTTTTTTATGGGACTAGCGGGGGACTCTCCTACAATGAGCAGTTCTTC
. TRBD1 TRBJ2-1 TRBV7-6 CASSPRTGGYNEQFF TGTGCCAGCAGCCCACGGACAGGGGGATACAATGAGCAGTTCTTC
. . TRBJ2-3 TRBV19 CASSLQRADTQYF TGTGCCAGTAGTCTTCAAAGGGCAGATACGCAGTATTTT
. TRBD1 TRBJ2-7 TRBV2 CASSGDRGSHEQYF TGTGCCAGCAGTGGGGACAGGGGAAGCCACGAGCAGTACTTC
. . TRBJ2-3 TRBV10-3 CAIRGDTGSKDTQYF TGTGCCATCAGGGGGGACACTGGGAGTAAAGATACGCAGTATTTT
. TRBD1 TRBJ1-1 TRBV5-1 CASSLLEGAGTEAFF TGCGCCAGCAGCTTGCTGGAGGGGGCGGGAACTGAAGCTTTCTTT
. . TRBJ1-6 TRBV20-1 CSASHRSPLHF TGCAGTGCTAGCCATCGGTCACCCCTCCACTTT
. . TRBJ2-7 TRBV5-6 CASSSYRASSYEQYF TGTGCCAGCAGCTCTTACAGGGCTTCCTCCTACGAGCAGTACTTC
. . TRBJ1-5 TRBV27 CASRSSNQPQHF TGTGCCAGCAGGAGTAGCAATCAGCCCCAGCATTTT
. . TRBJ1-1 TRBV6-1 CASSDPLKVRPFF TGTGCCAGCAGTGACCCCCTAAAGGTCCGGCCTTTCTTT
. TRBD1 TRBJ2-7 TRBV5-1 CASSWTGGSYEQYF TGCGCCAGCAGCTGGACAGGGGGCTCCTACGAGCAGTACTTC
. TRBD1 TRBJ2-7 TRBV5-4 CASSLGQGLSYEQYF TGTGCCAGCAGCTTGGGACAGGGGCTCTCCTACGAGCAGTACTTC
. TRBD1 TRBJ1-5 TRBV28 CASSLGAGGGSNQPQHF TGTGCCAGCAGCCTCGGAGCAGGGGGCGGAAGCAATCAGCCCCAGCATTTT
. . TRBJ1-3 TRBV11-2 CASSSDGHSGNTIYF TGTGCCAGCAGCTCGGACGGTCACTCTGGAAACACCATATATTTT
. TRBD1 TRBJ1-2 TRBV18 CASSDSTGTGHYGYTF TGTGCCAGCTCAGATAGCACCGGGACAGGGCACTATGGCTACACCTTC
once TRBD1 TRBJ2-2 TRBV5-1 CASSFRGTGELFF TGCGCCAGCAGCTTCAGGGGGACCGGGGAGCTGTTTTTT
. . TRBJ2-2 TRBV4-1 CASSQGIAAATTGELFF TGCGCCAGCAGCCAAGGGATAGCGGCGGCCACCACCGGGGAGCTGTTTTTT
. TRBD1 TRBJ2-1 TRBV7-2 CASSGQVGNEQFF TGTGCCAGCAGTGGACAGGTCGGCAATGAGCAGTTCTTC
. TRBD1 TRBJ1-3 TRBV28 CASSGTGDSGNTIYF TGTGCCAGCAGCGGGACAGGGGACTCTGGAAACACCATATATTTT
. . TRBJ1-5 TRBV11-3 CASSLVNGVRGQPQHF TGTGCCAGCAGCTTAGTGAACGGGGTTAGAGGTCAGCCCCAGCATTTT
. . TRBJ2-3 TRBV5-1 CASTSEASTDTQYF TGCGCCAGCACTTCGGAAGCTAGCACAGATACGCAGTATTTT
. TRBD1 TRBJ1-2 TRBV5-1 CASSPDGQERSYGYTF TGCGCCAGCAGCCCAGACGGACAGGAGCGATCCTATGGCTACACCTTC
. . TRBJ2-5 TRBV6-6 CASRKTNPDQETQYF TGTGCCAGCAGGAAAACCAACCCTGACCAAGAGACCCAGTACTTC
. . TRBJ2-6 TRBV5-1 CASSLIGQGSSGANVLTF TGCGCCAGCAGCTTGATAGGGCAGGGATCCTCTGGGGCCAACGTCCTGACTTTC
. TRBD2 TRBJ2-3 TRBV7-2 CASSLGRGIETDTQYF TGTGCCAGCAGCCTCGGGCGGGGGATCGAAACAGATACGCAGTATTTT
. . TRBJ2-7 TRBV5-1 CASSSQGAYEQYF TGCGCCAGCAGCTCTCAGGGTGCCTACGAGCAGTACTTC
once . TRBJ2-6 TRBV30 CAWSLTLTGISGANVLTF TGTGCCTGGAGCCTCACTCTCACAGGGATTTCTGGGGCCAACGTCCTGACTTTC
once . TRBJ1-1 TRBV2 CARREGPLTEAFF TGTGCCAGACGGGAGGGACCCCTCACTGAAGCTTTCTTT
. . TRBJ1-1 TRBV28 CASNSDPNTEAFF TGTGCCAGCAATTCAGACCCCAACACTGAAGCTTTCTTT
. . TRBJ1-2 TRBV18 CASSPPSRDGYTF TGTGCCAGCTCACCACCGAGCCGGGATGGCTACACCTTC
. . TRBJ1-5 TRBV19 CASSIGGGSNQPQHF TGTGCCAGTAGTATAGGAGGGGGAAGCAATCAGCCCCAGCATTTT
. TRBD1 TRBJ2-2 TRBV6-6 CASSLPSGTGGWELFF TGTGCCAGCAGTCTACCTTCCGGGACAGGGGGGTGGGAGCTGTTTTTT
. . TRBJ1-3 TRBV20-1 CSANFGNTIYF TGCAGTGCTAATTTTGGAAACACCATATATTTT
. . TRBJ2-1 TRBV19 CASSGTFLRSSYNEQFF TGTGCCAGTAGTGGGACTTTCCTAAGAAGCTCCTACAATGAGCAGTTCTTC
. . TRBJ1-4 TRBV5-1 CASRTGPNEKLFF TGCGCCAGTAGAACAGGGCCTAATGAAAAACTGTTTTTT
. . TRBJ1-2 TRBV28 CASSAPARSNYGYTF TGTGCCAGCAGTGCACCAGCTCGCTCAAACTATGGCTACACCTTC
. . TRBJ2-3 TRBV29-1 CSAGPKLEVPADTQYF TGCAGCGCCGGACCCAAACTCGAGGTGCCCGCAGATACGCAGTATTTT
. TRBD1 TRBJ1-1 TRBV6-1 CASRQGARGTEAFF TGTGCCAGCCGACAGGGGGCGCGGGGTACTGAAGCTTTCTTT
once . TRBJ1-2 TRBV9 CASTARTVPNYGYTF TGTGCCAGCACAGCTAGGACGGTTCCTAACTATGGCTACACCTTC
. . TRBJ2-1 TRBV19 CASSAQTGAGFF TGTGCCAGTAGTGCACAAACCGGGGCCGGGTTCTTC